This T cell receptor (beta chain) derives from a study of cytomegalovirus exposure and HLA in healthy donors. Both 60 Vbeta primers and 13 Jbeta primers went into the PCR. Sequencing used immunoSEQ multiplex PCR; TCRdb keeps in-frame clones, though not all of them. Among roughly 100,000 clones listed, 65% to 85% were seen once. The CDR3 loop spans 14 amino acids. Germline values: CDR1 MNHNY, CDR2 SVGAGI (reference sequence). Losses at the gene ends were 7 bases for V and 2 bases for J; bases not matched to a gene: 3. The rearrangement links TRBV6-6 to TRBJ2-3; 10 bases are a match to TRBD2. Specimen: PBMCs. The TCR sequence derives from a woman between 55 and 75 years old in good health and CMV-seropositive. The CDR3 region has the DNA TGTGCCAGCACCGGGACTAGCGACACAGATACGCAGTATTTT. Translating gives CASTGTSDTDTQYF.